Listed here is a single T cell receptor (beta chain). Per the germline V gene, CDR1 is SGHNT and CDR2 is YYREEE (reference sequence). V was clipped by 1 base and J by 2 bases, with 13 bases between them. The CDR3 spans 15 residues. When sampled, the donors appeared nominally healthy, though they likely had unrecorded immune exposures. These data are taken from a study of cytomegalovirus exposure and HLA in healthy donors. Amplification used 60 Vbeta primers and 13 Jbeta primers. Per the original methods: In a later analysis, 70 million to 80 million unique TCR beta chains included roughly 11 million shared by two or more donors. Data came from immunoSEQ multiplex PCR; TCRdb stores just in-frame clones and leaves some out. The V and J calls and the clone size are those of that table, but D and trimming were determined from the DNA. The sample includes under 300,000 clones, roughly two thirds of them seen just once.

The receptor was derived from a female donor in good health and CMV-seronegative. Sequenced input: PBMCs. The V and J genes are TRBV5-4 and TRBJ2-7, with D perhaps TRBD2 (5 bases). CDR3 DNA sequence: TGTGCCAGCAGCTTGTCAGGTAGCGCACCCTACGAGCAGTACTTC. It translates to CASSLSGSAPYEQYF.